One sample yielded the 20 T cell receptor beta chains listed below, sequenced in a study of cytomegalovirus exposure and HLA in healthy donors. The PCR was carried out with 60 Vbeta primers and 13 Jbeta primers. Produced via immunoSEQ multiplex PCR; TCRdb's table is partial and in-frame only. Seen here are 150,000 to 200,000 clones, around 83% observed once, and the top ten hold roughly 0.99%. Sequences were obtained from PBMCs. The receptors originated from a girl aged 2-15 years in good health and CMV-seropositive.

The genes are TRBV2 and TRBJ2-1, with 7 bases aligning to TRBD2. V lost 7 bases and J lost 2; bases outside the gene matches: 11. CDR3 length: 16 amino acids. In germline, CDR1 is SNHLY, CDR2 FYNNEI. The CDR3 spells CASKWGRREPYNEQFF. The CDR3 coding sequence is TGTGCCAGCAAATGGGGCAGGCGGGAGCCCTACAATGAGCAGTTCTTC.

The CDR3 loop reads CAWGDREIFGYTF. Written as DNA, the CDR3 is TGTGCCTGGGGTGACAGGGAAATATTTGGCTACACCTTC. The V gene is TRBV30, the J gene TRBJ1-2; 7 positions agree with TRBD1. The CDR3 length is 13 residues. From germline, CDR1 is GTSNPN and CDR2 SVGIG (reference sequence). Losses at the gene ends were 5 bases for V and 7 bases for J; bases not matched to a gene: 10.

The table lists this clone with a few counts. As DNA, the CDR3 is TGTGCCAGCAGACCCGGGACAGTGGGTGAAAAACTGTTTTTT. It yields the protein CASRPGTVGEKLFF. The chain couples TRBV19 to TRBJ1-4; 7 bases map to TRBD1. CDR3 size: 14 residues. V shed 9 bases, J shed 7 bases, and the junction held 11 bases outside the gene matches. Germline V gene data show CDR1 as LNHDA and CDR2 as SQIVND (reference sequence).

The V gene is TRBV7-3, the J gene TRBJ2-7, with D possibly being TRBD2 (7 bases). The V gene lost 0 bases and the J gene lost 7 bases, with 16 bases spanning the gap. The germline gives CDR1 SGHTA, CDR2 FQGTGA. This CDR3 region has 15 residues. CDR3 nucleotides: TGTGCCAGCAGCTTAACAGGGGGGGGCAGCGAAGAGCAGTACTTC. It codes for CASSLTGGGSEEQYF.

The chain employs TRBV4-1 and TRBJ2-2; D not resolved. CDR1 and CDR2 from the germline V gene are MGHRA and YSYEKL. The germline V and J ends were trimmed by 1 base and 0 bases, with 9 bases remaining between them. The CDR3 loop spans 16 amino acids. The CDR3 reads CASSQGLLTNTGELFF. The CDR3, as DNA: TGCGCCAGCAGCCAAGGACTGTTAACGAACACCGGGGAGCTGTTTTTT.

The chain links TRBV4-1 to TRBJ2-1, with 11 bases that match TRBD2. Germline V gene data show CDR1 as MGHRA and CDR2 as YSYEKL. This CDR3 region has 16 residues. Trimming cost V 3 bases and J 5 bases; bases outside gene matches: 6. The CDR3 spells CASSHEPGLADNEQFF. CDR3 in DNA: TGCGCCAGCAGCCACGAACCGGGACTAGCGGACAATGAGCAGTTCTTC.

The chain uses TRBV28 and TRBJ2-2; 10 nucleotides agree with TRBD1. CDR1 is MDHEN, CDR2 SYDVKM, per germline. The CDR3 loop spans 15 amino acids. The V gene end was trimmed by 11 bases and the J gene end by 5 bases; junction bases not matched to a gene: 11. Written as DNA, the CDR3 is TGTGCCTCAATGAGGACAGGGGGTAATACCGGGGAGCTGTTTTTT. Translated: CASMRTGGNTGELFF.

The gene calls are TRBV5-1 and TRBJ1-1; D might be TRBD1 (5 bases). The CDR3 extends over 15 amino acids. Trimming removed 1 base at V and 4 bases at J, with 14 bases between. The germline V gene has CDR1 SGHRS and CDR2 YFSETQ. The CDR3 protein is CASSLFSGSGTEAFF. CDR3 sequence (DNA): TGCGCCAGCAGCTTGTTCTCAGGGTCGGGCACTGAAGCTTTCTTT.

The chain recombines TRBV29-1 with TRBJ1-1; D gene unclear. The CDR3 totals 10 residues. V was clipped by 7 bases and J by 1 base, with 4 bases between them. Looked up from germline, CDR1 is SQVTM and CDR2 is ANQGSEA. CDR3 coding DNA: TGCAGCGGCAGGAACACTGAAGCTTTCTTT. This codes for CSGRNTEAFF.

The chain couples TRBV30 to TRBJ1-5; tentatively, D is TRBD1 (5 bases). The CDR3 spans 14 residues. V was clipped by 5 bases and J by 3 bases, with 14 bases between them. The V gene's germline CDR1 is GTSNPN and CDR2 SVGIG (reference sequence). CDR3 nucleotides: TGTGCCTGGTTCCGGGGGAGGGACAATCAGCCCCAGCATTTT. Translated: CAWFRGRDNQPQHF.

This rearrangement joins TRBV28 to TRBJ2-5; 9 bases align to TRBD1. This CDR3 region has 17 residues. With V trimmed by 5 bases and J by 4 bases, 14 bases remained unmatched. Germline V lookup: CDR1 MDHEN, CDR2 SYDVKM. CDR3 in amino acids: CASSRPIQQGARETQYF. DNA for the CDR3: TGTGCCAGCAGTCGCCCAATCCAACAGGGGGCTCGAGAGACCCAGTACTTC.

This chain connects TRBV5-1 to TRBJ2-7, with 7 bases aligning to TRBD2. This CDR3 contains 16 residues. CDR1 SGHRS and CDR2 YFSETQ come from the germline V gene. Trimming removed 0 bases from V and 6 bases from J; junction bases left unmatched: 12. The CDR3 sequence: CASSLDVAGVGGEQYF. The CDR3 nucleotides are TGCGCCAGCAGCTTGGATGTGGCGGGAGTGGGGGGCGAGCAGTACTTC.

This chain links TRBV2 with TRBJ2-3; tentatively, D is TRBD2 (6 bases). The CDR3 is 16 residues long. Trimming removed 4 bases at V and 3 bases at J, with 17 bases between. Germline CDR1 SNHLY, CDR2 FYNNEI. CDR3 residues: CASSGGGLAETDTQYF. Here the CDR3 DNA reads TGTGCCAGCAGTGGGGGCGGGTTAGCGGAAACAGATACGCAGTATTTT.

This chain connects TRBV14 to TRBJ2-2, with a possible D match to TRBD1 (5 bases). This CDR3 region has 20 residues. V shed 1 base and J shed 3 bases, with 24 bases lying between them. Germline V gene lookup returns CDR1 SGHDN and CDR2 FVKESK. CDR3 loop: CASSQGGNHGLGRHTGELFF. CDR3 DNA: TGTGCCAGCAGCCAAGGGGGCAACCATGGTTTGGGTAGGCACACCGGGGAGCTGTTTTTT.

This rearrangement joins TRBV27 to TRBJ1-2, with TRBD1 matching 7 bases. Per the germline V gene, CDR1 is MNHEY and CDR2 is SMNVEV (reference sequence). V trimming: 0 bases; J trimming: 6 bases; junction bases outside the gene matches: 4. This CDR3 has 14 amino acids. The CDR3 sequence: CASSLSPGGNGYTF. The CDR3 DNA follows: TGTGCCAGCAGTTTATCCCCAGGGGGTAATGGCTACACCTTC.

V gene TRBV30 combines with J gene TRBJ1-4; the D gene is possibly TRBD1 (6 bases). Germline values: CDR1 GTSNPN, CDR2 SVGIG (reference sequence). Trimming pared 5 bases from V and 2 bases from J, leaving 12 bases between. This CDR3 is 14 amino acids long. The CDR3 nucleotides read TGTGCCTGGCAGGGGAGGGTCACTAATGAAAAACTGTTTTTT. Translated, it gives CAWQGRVTNEKLFF.

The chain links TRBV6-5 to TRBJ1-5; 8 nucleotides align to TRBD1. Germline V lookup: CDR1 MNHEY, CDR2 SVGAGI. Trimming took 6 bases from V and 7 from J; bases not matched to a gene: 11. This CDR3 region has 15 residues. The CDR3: CASRAGGVSFQPQHF. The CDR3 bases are TGTGCCAGCAGGGCAGGGGGCGTCTCTTTCCAGCCCCAGCATTTT.

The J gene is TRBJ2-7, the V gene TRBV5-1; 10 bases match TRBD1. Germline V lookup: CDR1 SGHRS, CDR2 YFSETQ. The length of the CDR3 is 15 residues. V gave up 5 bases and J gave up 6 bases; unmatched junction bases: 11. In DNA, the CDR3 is TGCGCCAGCAGTTACGCCGGGACAGGGGAGCGCGAGCAGTACTTC. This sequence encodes CASSYAGTGEREQYF.

CDR3: CASTFDSTGFEQYF. The DNA for the CDR3 is TGTGCCAGCACTTTCGACTCTACTGGTTTCGAGCAGTACTTC. The chain joins TRBV4-2 to TRBJ2-7; D remains ambiguous. Germline V lookup: CDR1 LGHNA, CDR2 YNFKEQ. The CDR3 is made up of 14 amino acids. V was trimmed by 7 bases and J by 6 bases, leaving 19 bases between them.

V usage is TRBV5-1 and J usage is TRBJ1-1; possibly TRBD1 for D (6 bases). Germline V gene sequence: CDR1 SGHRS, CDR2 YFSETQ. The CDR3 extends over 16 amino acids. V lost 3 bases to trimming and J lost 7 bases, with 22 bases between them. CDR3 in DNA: TGCGCCAGCAGCTCGCGTGGACAGCCGGGACCCAATGAAGCTTTCTTT. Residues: CASSSRGQPGPNEAFF.